The clone carrying this T cell receptor (beta chain) has more than one count but fewer than ten. Its specificity is not known. Deletions cut 0 bases from V and 3 bases from J, with 9 bases between. This CDR3 is 14 amino acids long. Germline assignment: CDR1 SGHNT and CDR2 YYREEE (reference sequence). The data were taken from a study of identical twins. A universal primer site was added by template switching, and unique molecular identifiers were carried by the cDNA. Each CDR3 protein is one row after TCRdb ran MiXCR on the 5' RACE reads. The sample records some 1,600,000 distinct CDR3 sequences, 32% being singletons. General study results and limits: Twins shared beta out-of-frame sequences in excess, but this excess was weaker. Out-of-frame TCR alpha sharing observed in monozygotic twins exceeded model estimates.

The donor group consisted entirely of healthy Caucasians. This chain joins TRBV5-4 and TRBJ1-2; tentative D call: TRBD1 (5 bases). The specimen was cord blood. The sequence was collected from a newborn girl in good health. This CDR3 is CASSLGQRDYGYTF. CDR3 sequence (DNA): TGTGCCAGCAGCTTGGGACAGAGGGACTATGGCTACACCTTC.